This TCR beta chain was identified in a study of T cells in Graves' hyperthyroidism and ophthalmopathy. Whole-study context: Peripheral blood samples were taken at initial diagnosis, prior to any treatment. Study observations and caveats: Separation of ophthalmopathy from stable hyperthyroidism was achieved by a 13 V-J model. Most thyroid clonotypes that were expanded above 0.001 also turned up in blood.

From RNA transcripts, TCR beta CDR3 regions were amplified. First-round RT-PCR targeting the TCR CDR3 was performed with the HTBI primer set. TCRdb passed the multiplex PCR reads through MiXCR, listing each CDR3 protein once. The sample includes approximately 530,000 distinct CDR3 sequences, over 15% seen only once; the top ten take 18%. Stable Graves' hyperthyroidism meant no ophthalmopathy progression within 18 months. The CDR3 totals 15 residues. Germline trimming cut 3 bases from V and 5 bases from J; bases unmatched to any gene: 11. Germline V gene sequence: CDR1 DFQATT, CDR2 SNEGSKA (reference sequence). This clonotype has at least ten counts. Its target is unknown.

The specimen sequenced was blood. The receptor comes from a woman under 30 with Graves' hyperthyroidism. The gene calls are TRBV20-1 and TRBJ2-7; 9 nucleotides agree with TRBD2. The CDR3 bases are TGCAGTGCTAGGGGGATTAGCGGGAGAGTCGACGAGCAGTACTTC. It translates to CSARGISGRVDEQYF.